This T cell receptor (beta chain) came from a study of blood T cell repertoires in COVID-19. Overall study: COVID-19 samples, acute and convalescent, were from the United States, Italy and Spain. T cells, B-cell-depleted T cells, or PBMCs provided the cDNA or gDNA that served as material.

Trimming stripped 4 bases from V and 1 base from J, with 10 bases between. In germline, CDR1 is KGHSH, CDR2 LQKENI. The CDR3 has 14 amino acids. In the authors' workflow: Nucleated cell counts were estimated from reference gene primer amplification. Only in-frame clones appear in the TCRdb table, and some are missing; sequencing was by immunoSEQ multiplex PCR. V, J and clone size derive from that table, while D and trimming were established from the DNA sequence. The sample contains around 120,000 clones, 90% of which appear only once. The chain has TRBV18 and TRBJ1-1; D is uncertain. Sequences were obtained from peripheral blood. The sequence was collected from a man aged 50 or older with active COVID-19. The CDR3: CASSRGLENTEAFF. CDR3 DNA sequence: TGTGCCAGCTCACGAGGTCTAGAGAACACTGAAGCTTTCTTT.